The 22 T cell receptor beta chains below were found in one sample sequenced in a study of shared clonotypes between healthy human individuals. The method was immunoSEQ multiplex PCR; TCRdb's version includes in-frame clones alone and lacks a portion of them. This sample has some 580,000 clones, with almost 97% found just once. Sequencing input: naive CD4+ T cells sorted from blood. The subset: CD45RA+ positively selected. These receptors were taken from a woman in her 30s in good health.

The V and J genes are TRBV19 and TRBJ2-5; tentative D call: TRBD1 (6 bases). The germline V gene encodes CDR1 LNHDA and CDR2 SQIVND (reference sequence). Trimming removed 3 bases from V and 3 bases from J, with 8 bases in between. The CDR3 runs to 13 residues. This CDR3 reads CASSMRTEETQYF. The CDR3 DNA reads TGTGCCAGTAGTATGCGGACAGAAGAGACCCAGTACTTC.

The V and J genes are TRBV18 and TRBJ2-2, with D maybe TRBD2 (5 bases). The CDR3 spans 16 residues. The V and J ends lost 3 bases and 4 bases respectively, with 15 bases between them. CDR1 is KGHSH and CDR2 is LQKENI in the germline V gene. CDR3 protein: CASSPKTGFATGELFF. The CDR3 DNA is TGTGCCAGCTCACCTAAAACGGGATTTGCCACCGGGGAGCTGTTTTTT.

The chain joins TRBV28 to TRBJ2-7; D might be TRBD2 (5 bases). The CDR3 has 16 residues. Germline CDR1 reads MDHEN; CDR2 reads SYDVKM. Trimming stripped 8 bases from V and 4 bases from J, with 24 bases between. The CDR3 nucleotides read TGTGCCAGCTCGACCCTATCCCGAGGGAAAAGGTACGAGCAGTACTTC. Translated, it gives CASSTLSRGKRYEQYF.

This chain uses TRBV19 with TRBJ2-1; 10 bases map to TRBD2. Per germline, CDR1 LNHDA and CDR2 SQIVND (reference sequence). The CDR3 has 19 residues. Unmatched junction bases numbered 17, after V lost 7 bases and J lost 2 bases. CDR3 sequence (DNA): TGTGCCAGTACCCCTGGGGCTAGCGGGAGAGGAGTAGCCTACAATGAGCAGTTCTTC. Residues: CASTPGASGRGVAYNEQFF.

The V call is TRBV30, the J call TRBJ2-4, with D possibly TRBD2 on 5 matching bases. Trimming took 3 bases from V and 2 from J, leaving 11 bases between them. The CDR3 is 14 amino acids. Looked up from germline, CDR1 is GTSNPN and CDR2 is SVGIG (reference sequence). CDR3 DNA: TGTGCCTGGAGGAGGGTCTTGACCAAAAACATTCAGTACTTC. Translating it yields CAWRRVLTKNIQYF.

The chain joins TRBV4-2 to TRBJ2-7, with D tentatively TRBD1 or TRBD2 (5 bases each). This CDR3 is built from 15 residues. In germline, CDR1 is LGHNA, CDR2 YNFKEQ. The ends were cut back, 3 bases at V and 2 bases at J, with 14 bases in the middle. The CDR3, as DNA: TGTGCCAGCAGCCACTTCGGGGCCACTACCTACGAGCAGTACTTC. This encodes CASSHFGATTYEQYF.

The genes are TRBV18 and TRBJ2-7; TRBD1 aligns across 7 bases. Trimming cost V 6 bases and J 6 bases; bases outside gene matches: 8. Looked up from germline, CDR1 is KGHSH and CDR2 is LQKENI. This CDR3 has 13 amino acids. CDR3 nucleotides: TGTGCCAGCTCGCTTTACAGGGGACCCGAGCAGTACTTC. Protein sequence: CASSLYRGPEQYF.

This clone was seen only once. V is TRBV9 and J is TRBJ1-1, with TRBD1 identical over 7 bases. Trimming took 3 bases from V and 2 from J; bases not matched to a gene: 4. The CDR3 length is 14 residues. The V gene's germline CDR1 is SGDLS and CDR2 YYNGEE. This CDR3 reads CASSASGGNTEAFF. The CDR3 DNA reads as TGTGCCAGCAGCGCCTCAGGGGGTAACACTGAAGCTTTCTTT.

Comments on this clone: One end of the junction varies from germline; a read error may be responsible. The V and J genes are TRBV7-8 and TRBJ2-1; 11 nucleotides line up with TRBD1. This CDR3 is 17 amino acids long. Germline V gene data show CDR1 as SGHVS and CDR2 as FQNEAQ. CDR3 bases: TGTGCCAGCAGGTTCGGACAGGGGGCGAAGGTCTACGATGAGCAGTTCTTC. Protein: CASRFGQGAKVYDEQFF.

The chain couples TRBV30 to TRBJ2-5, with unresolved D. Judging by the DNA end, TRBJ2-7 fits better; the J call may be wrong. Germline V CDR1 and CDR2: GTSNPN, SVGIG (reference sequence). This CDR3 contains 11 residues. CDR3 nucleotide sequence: TGTGCCTGGAGTGGAAGGTACGAGCAGTACTTC. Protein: CAWSGRYEQYF.

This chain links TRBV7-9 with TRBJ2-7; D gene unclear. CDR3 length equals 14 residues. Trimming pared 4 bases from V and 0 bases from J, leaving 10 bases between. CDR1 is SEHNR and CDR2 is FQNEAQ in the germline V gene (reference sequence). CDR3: CASSSAKGSYEQYF. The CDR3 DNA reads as TGTGCCAGCAGCTCGGCGAAGGGCTCCTACGAGCAGTACTTC. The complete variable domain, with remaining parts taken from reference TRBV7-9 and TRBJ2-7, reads DTGVSQNPRHKITKRGQNVTFRCDPISEHNRLYWYRQTLGQGPEFLTYFQNEAQLEKSRLLSDRFSAERPKGSFSTLEIQRTEQGDSAMYLCASSSAKGSYEQYFGPGTRLTVT.

CDR3 nucleotides: TGTGCAAGTCGTTATATTGGGTGCTCCGAGCAGTACTTC. The encoded protein is CASRYIGCSEQYF. V usage is TRBV12-2 and J usage is TRBJ2-7. TRBV12-2 is shown as a pseudogene. The CDR3 is 13 residues long.

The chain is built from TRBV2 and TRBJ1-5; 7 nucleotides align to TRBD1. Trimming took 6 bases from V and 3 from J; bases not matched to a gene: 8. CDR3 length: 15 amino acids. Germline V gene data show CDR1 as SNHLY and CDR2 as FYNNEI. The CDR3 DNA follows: TGTGCCAGCAGGCGTGGGGACAGACTCAATCAGCCCCAGCATTTT. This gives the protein CASRRGDRLNQPQHF.

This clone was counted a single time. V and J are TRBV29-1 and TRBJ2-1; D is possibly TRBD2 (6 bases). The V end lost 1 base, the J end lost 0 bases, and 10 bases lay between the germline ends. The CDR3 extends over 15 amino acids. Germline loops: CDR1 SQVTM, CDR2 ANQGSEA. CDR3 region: CSVEVLGGSYNEQFF. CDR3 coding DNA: TGCAGCGTTGAAGTATTGGGGGGCTCCTACAATGAGCAGTTCTTC.

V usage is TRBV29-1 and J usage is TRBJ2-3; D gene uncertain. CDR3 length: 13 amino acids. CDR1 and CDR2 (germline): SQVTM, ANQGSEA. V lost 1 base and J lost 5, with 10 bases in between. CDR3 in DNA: TGCAGCGTTGAAGGGGTAGGTGAAGATACGCAGTATTTT. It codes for CSVEGVGEDTQYF.

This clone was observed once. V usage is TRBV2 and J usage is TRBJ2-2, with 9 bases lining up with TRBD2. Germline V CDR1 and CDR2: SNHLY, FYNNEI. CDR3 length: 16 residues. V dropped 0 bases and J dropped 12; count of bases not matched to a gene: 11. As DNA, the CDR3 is TGTGCCAGCAGTGAAGCGGCGCTAGCGGGAACGTCCAAGCTGTTTTTT. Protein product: CASSEAALAGTSKLFF.

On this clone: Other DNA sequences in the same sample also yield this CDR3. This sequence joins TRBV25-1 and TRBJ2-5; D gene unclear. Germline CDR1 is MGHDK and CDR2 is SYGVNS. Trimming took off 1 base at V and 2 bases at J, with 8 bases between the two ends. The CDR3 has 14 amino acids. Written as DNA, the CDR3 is TGTGCCAGCAGTGAATCTACAGCTCAAGAGACCCAGTACTTC. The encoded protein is CASSESTAQETQYF.

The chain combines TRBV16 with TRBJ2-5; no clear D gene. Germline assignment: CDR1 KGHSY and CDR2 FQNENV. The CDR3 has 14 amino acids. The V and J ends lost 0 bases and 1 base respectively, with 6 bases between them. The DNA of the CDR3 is TGTGCCAGCAGCCAATCGAGAAGCCAAGAGACCCAGTACTTC. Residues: CASSQSRSQETQYF. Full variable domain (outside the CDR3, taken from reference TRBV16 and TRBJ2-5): GEEVAQTPKHLVRGEGQKAKLYCAPIKGHSYVFWYQQVLKNEFKFLISFQNENVFDETGMPKERFSAKCLPNSPCSLEIQATKLEDSAVYFCASSQSRSQETQYFGPGTRLLVL.

The chain's CDR3 is CASSEQGTSLHF. The CDR3 coding sequence is TGTGCCAGCAGCGAACAGGGGACCTCCCTCCACTTT. The V and J genes are TRBV7-2 and TRBJ1-6; 7 bases agree with TRBD1. Germline trimming cut 5 bases from V and 14 bases from J; bases unmatched to any gene: 6. The CDR3 sequence is 12 residues long. Germline CDR1 and CDR2: SGHTA and FQGNSA.

This CDR3 reads CASSPAVTPEKLFF. The DNA for the CDR3 is TGTGCCAGCTCACCAGCGGTTACCCCTGAAAAACTGTTTTTT. The V and J genes are TRBV18 and TRBJ1-4; D is uncertain. CDR1 KGHSH and CDR2 LQKENI come from the germline V gene. V was cut by 2 bases and J by 7 bases, with 11 bases left in between. CDR3 size: 14 residues.

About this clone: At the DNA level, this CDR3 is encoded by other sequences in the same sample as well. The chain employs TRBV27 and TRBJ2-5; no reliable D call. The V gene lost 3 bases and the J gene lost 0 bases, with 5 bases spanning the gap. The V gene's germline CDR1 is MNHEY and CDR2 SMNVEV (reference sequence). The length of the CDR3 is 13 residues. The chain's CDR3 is CASSFTYQETQYF. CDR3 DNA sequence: TGTGCCAGCAGTTTTACGTACCAAGAGACCCAGTACTTC.

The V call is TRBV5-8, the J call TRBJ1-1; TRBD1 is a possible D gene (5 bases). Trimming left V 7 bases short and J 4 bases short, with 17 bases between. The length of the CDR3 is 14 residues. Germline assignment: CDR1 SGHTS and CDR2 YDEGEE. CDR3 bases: TGTGCCAGCCCTATCAGAGGGACGACCACTGAAGCTTTCTTT. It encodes CASPIRGTTTEAFF. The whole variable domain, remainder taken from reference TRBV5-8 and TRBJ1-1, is EAGVTQSPTHLIKTRGQQATLRCSPISGHTSVYWYQQALGLGLQFLLWYDEGEERNRGNFPPRFSGRQFPNYSSELNVNALELEDSALYLCASPIRGTTTEAFFGQGTRLTVV.